Sequencing of this T cell receptor (beta chain) was carried out in a study of tumor-infiltrating lymphocytes in primary liver carcinoma. For the study at large: Staging of the tumors gave T1-T3 N0M0, with widths of roughly 4.2 to 11 cm.

TCR beta cDNA was prepared out of roughly 490 ng total RNA by means of a constant-region primer. Library construction for TCR beta comprised three nested multiplex PCR rounds performed with slightly modified ARM-PCR. The study ran its first two PCR rounds for 9 to 10 cycles each, using TRBV1-TRBV30 forward primers and a C-beta reverse primer. In TCRdb, the multiplex PCR reads were re-called with MiXCR into one record per CDR3 protein. Among about 110,000 distinct CDR3 sequences, about four fifths were seen once, and the ten largest hold more than 15%. Germline CDR1 is SGHVS and CDR2 is FQNEAQ. The CDR3 loop spans 20 amino acids. Without any cell sorting, roughly 20-30 mg of bulk tissue yielded co-extracted RNA and DNA. Comment on this clonotype: Relative to the germline gene, one junction end is altered; a read error may explain this.

The specimen was liver tumor tissue from sampling region 3. Subset denoted: tumor region T3, left-lateral pole. This clonotype was sampled from a man aged 35 to 55 with primary liver carcinoma and hepatitis B virus infection. The rearrangement joins TRBV7-8 to TRBJ2-1; 11 nucleotides agree with TRBD2. In DNA, the CDR3 is TGTGCCAGCAGCTCCCGAGGGTCGGGATTAGCGGGGGGGGCTTACAATGAGCAGCTCTTC. Encoded protein: CASSSRGSGLAGGAYNEQLF.